A selection of T cell receptor beta chains follows, all from one sample in a study of regulatory T cells in long-lasting Graves disease. TCRdb re-called the multiplex PCR reads through MiXCR, storing one row per CDR3 protein. The table lists about 430,000 distinct CDR3 sequences, around 20% of them singletons. Source: peripheral blood mononuclear cells (PBMCs), taken when the disease was refractory, from a patient treated with antithyroid drugs. These TCRs come from a female donor with Graves disease. The CDR3 runs from the conserved cysteine through the conserved F or W. Size tells how often a clone was seen (once, few, many) or the class of an expanded clone, and some rows leave it out.

J gene: TRBJ2-5
clone size: many
V gene: TRBV2
CDR3 protein: CASSASRLAGGETQYF

J gene: TRBJ1-4
clone size: -
V gene: TRBV20-1
CDR3 protein: CSAQTVANEKLFF

J gene: TRBJ2-7
clone size: few
V gene: TRBV3-1
CDR3 protein: CASSQDGLAYEQYF

J gene: TRBJ1-2
clone size: many
V gene: TRBV28
CDR3 protein: CASSPIGGPDIYGYTF

J gene: TRBJ2-7
clone size: -
V gene: TRBV18
CDR3 protein: CASSPRRETPYEQYF

J gene: TRBJ2-1
clone size: -
V gene: TRBV11-2
CDR3 protein: CASSALAGGGYEQFF

J gene: TRBJ1-5
clone size: -
V gene: TRBV12-3/TRBV12-4
CDR3 protein: CASTLGGGGNRPQHF

J gene: TRBJ1-2
clone size: many
V gene: TRBV15
CDR3 protein: CATSEGKGYGYTF

J gene: TRBJ1-1
clone size: many
V gene: TRBV20-1
CDR3 protein: CSASIYRTNTEAFF

J gene: TRBJ2-5
clone size: many
V gene: TRBV28
CDR3 protein: CASSPLTSQETQYF

J gene: TRBJ2-7
clone size: many
V gene: TRBV2
CDR3 protein: CASKAGTGRTFEQYF

J gene: TRBJ2-1
clone size: few
V gene: TRBV28
CDR3 protein: CASSLRRFSYNEQFF

J gene: TRBJ2-2
clone size: few
V gene: TRBV5-5
CDR3 protein: CASRPGATGELFF

J gene: TRBJ1-4
clone size: many
V gene: TRBV28
CDR3 protein: CASTTLRGKLFF

J gene: TRBJ1-5
clone size: few
V gene: TRBV7-8
CDR3 protein: CASSLGGRSNQPQHF

J gene: TRBJ2-7
clone size: -
V gene: TRBV15
CDR3 protein: CATSRQRGLAGDYEQYF

J gene: TRBJ1-1
clone size: -
V gene: TRBV30
CDR3 protein: CAWGHGGTEAFF

J gene: TRBJ2-7
clone size: few
V gene: TRBV12-3/TRBV12-4
CDR3 protein: CASSRRDRGFEQYF

J gene: TRBJ2-7
clone size: many
V gene: TRBV2
CDR3 protein: CASRFPGRGSSHEQYF

J gene: TRBJ2-7
clone size: many
V gene: TRBV11-2
CDR3 protein: CASSSSSLHEQYF

J gene: TRBJ2-1
clone size: few
V gene: TRBV30
CDR3 protein: CAWSAGTRSYNEQFF

J gene: TRBJ2-4
clone size: many
V gene: TRBV11-1
CDR3 protein: CASSLAGGNIQYF

J gene: -
clone size: many
V gene: TRBV12-3/TRBV12-4
CDR3 protein: CASSLLEFHYEQYF

J gene: TRBJ2-7
clone size: few
V gene: TRBV4-2
CDR3 protein: CASSQAGSSSYEQYF

J gene: TRBJ1-1
clone size: -
V gene: TRBV5-5
CDR3 protein: CASSSVGGSSNTEAFF

J gene: TRBJ2-6
clone size: -
V gene: TRBV5-1
CDR3 protein: CASSLQAEVLTF

J gene: TRBJ1-5
clone size: many
V gene: TRBV30
CDR3 protein: CAWNTGQSLNQPQHF

J gene: TRBJ2-2
clone size: many
V gene: TRBV28
CDR3 protein: CASKKGDWNTGELFF

J gene: TRBJ1-1
clone size: many
V gene: TRBV29-1
CDR3 protein: CSVEGGGNTEAFF

J gene: TRBJ2-7
clone size: many
V gene: TRBV28
CDR3 protein: CASSSGITSGSYEQYF

J gene: TRBJ1-2
clone size: many
V gene: TRBV28
CDR3 protein: CASFPGSRADGYTF

J gene: TRBJ2-5
clone size: many
V gene: TRBV12-3/TRBV12-4
CDR3 protein: CASSHGTPGETQYF

J gene: TRBJ1-1
clone size: few
V gene: TRBV13
CDR3 protein: CASSWLKRGRTEAFF

J gene: TRBJ2-1
clone size: -
V gene: TRBV28
CDR3 protein: CASSLPTSGGYNEQFF

J gene: TRBJ1-1
clone size: few
V gene: TRBV12-3/TRBV12-4
CDR3 protein: CASSFSPTEAFF

J gene: TRBJ1-6
clone size: many
V gene: TRBV28
CDR3 protein: CASSFREGSSYNSPLHF

J gene: TRBJ1-5
clone size: -
V gene: TRBV15
CDR3 protein: CATRRDKGGNQPQHF

J gene: TRBJ1-1
clone size: few
V gene: TRBV6-1
CDR3 protein: CASSRGAEMNTEAFF

J gene: TRBJ2-7
clone size: few
V gene: TRBV3-1
CDR3 protein: CASSQTSRVYEQYF

J gene: TRBJ1-3
clone size: -
V gene: TRBV20-1
CDR3 protein: CSARDLGTGNTIYF

J gene: TRBJ2-3
clone size: -
V gene: TRBV28
CDR3 protein: CATTALRTDTQYF

J gene: TRBJ1-1
clone size: few
V gene: TRBV6-1
CDR3 protein: CASAGMNTEAFF

J gene: TRBJ2-5
clone size: many
V gene: TRBV28
CDR3 protein: CASSEGRVETQYF

J gene: TRBJ2-4
clone size: few
V gene: TRBV10-3
CDR3 protein: CATRGQGGAKNIQYF

J gene: TRBJ2-3
clone size: -
V gene: TRBV9
CDR3 protein: CASSVDGSTDTQYF

J gene: TRBJ2-7
clone size: many
V gene: TRBV12-3/TRBV12-4
CDR3 protein: CASRYPGQVRGLAGVAYYYEQYF